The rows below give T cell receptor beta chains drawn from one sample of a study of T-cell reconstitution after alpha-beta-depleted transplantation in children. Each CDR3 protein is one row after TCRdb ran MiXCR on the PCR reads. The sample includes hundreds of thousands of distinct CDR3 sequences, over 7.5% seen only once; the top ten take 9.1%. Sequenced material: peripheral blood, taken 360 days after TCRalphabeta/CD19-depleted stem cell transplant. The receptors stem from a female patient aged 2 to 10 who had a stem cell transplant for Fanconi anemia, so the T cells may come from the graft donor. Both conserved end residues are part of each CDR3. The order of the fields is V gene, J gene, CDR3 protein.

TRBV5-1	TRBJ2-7	CASSDDVLGTGLEQYF
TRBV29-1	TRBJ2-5	CSVGLAGTWETQYF
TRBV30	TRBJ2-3	CAWSVRSTDTQYF
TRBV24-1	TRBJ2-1	CATSDERGGGNEQFF
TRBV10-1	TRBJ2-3	CASSPEGDTQYF
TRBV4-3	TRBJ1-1	CASSQDMKQGWTEAFF
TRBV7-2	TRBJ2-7	CASSSWTRAGEQYF
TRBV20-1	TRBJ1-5	CSGQTGKHQPQHF
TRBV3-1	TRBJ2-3	CASSQDIKDTQYF
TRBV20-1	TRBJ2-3	CSAMSGTRPDTQYF
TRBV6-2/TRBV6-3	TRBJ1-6	CASSYSLLLRGARTPLHF
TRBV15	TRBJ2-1	CATSTGTDNEQFF
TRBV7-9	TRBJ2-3	CASSSAGLAEQYF
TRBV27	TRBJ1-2	CASSWFRGANYGYTF
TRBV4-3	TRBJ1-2	CASSQGGGAGNYGYTF
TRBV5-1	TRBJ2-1	CASSLDLSSSYNEQFF
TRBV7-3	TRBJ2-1	CASSPAAGGYNEQFF
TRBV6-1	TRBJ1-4	CASSQAGTGDEKLFF
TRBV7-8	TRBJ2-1	CASSLAPSRNEQFF
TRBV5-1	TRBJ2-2	CASSVRTGGNTGELFF
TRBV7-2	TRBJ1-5	CASSLASGRPQHF
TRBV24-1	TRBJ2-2	CATTLGVGVTGELFF
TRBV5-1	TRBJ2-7	CASSPRGGAAYEQYF
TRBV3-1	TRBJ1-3	CASSQGLGNTIYF
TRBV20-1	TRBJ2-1	CSARKAETFYNEQFF
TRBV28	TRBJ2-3	CASSFAGGQTDTQYF
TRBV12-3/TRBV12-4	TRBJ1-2	CASSLEPHRAYGYTF
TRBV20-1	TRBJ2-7	CSARAETHREYF
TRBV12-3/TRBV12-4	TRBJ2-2	CASSFPGNTGELFF
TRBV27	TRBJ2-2	CASSRGFTGELFF
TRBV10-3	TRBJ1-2	CAISENSLSHVDGYTF
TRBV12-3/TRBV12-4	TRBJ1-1	CASSFQIRALGSKAFF
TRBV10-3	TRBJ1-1	CAIRVQGNTEAFF
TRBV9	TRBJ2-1	CASSPRGTLNNEQFF
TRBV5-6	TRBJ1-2	CASSLSVWRRGYTF
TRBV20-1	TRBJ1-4	CSAREGALGWTNEKLFF
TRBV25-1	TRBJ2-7	CASRGDSFSYEQYF
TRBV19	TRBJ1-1	CASRYSGHLTEAFF
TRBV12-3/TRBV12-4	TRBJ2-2	CASSPSANTGELFF
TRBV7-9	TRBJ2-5	CASSAPSIYPQETQYF
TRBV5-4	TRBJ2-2	CASSLGYWDTGGRSGELFF
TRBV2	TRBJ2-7	CASSPLTGGTYEQYF
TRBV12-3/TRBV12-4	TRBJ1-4	CASSSGPAGEKLFF
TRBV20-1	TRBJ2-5	CSARDRLATSRETQYF
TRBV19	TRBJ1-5	CASSISGQPQHF
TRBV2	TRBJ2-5	CASSVPGTVSETQYF
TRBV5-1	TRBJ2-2	CASGPSITGELFF
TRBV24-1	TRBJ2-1	CATTLGQGPSNEQFF
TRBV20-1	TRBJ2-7	CSASRDSHYEQYF
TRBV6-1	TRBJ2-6	CASSRQGGLAGANVLTF
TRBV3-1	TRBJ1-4	CASSPGRRDATNEKLFF
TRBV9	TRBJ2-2	CASSVVVRAGTGELFF
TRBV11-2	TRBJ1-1	CASSPAGDTEAFF